The 27 T cell receptor beta chains in this list originate from one sample, sequenced in a study of T cells in women clearing cervical HPV infection. Sequencing was performed with immunoSEQ multiplex PCR; in TCRdb, only in-frame clones are kept and a portion is missing. The sample holds 35,000 to 45,000 clones. The sample consisted of blood buffy coat. The receptors shown here come from a woman between 18 and 70 years old with a cervical HPV16 infection that either progressed to CIN3+ or cleared (not recorded which).

CDR3 bases read: TGTGCCAGCAGTAAGGGACTAGGGGACACAGATACG. This encodes CASSKGLGDTDT. The CDR3 reads in full as CASSKGLGDTDTQYF. The chain links TRBV2 to TRBJ2-3; 8 nucleotides agree with TRBD2. The CDR3 extends 3 residues past the end of the read, so its final part is completed from the germline J gene. Germline V gene sequence: CDR1 SNHLY, CDR2 FYNNEI. The J segment lost 2 bases and the V segment lost 5 bases, leaving 6 bases of the junction unmatched. The CDR3 spans 15 residues.

About this clone: Read coverage stops 3 residues before the CDR3 terminus; the germline J gene supplies the remainder. J is TRBJ2-3 and V is TRBV20-1; D is unresolved. Germline CDR1 DFQATT, CDR2 SNEGSKA (reference sequence). V was pared by 3 bases and J by 6 bases, with 13 bases between. This CDR3 is built from 13 residues. CDR3 amino acids: CSARGVGLDTQYF. CDR3 DNA, as far as it was read: TGCAGTGCTAGGGGCGTAGGTCTCGATACG.

Turning to this clone: Read coverage stops 3 residues before the CDR3 terminus; the germline J gene supplies the remainder. This chain uses TRBV14 with TRBJ2-7; 11 bases line up with TRBD2. The CDR3 sequence is 14 residues long. With 2 bases clipped from V and 6 bases from J, the junction kept 3 bases outside the gene matches. The germline V gene encodes CDR1 SGHDN and CDR2 FVKESK. The CDR3 is CASSQILAGGEQYF. The DNA read from the CDR3 is TGTGCCAGCAGCCAAATCCTAGCGGGAGGCGAG.

About this clone itself: The read stops 3 residues short of the end of the CDR3; the missing end is completed from the germline J gene. The genes are TRBV25-1 and TRBJ2-1; possibly TRBD1 for D (6 bases). Germline lookup yields CDR1 MGHDK and CDR2 SYGVNS. The CDR3 is 13 residues long. Trimming stripped 5 bases from V and 3 bases from J, with 8 bases between. The CDR3 sequence is CASSKGGYNEQFF. The DNA read from the CDR3 is TGTGCCAGCAGTAAAGGGGGCTACAATGAG. Drawing the rest from reference TRBV25-1 and TRBJ2-1, the complete variable domain is EADIYQTPRYLVIGTGKKITLECSQTMGHDKMYWYQQDPGMELHLIHYSYGVNSTEKGDLSSESTVSRIRTEHFPLTLESARPSHTSQYLCASSKGGYNEQFFGPGTRLTVL.

About this clone: Read coverage stops 3 residues before the CDR3 terminus; the germline J gene supplies the remainder. The V call is TRBV19, the J call TRBJ1-2; 9 nucleotides align to TRBD1. J gave up 4 bases and V 3 bases, and 3 bases lay outside the gene matches. The CDR3 has 14 residues. Germline V gene lookup returns CDR1 LNHDA and CDR2 SQIVND (reference sequence). The CDR3 reads CASSILQGAYGYTF. The part of the CDR3 DNA that was read is TGTGCCAGTAGTATTCTACAGGGGGCCTATGGC.

Points on this clone: The read comes to an end 3 residues before the CDR3 does, leaving the germline J gene to fill in the end. The chain recombines TRBV6-2 or TRBV6-3 with TRBJ2-7; 9 bases map to TRBD1. Germline V lookup: CDR1 MNHEY, CDR2 SVGEGT. The trim removed 6 bases at V and 1 base at J, leaving 7 bases unmatched. This CDR3 spans 15 amino acids. The CDR3 sequence is CASRDSGTGSYEQYF. CDR3 DNA (partial): TGTGCCAGCAGAGACTCCGGGACAGGGTCCTACGAG.

As to this clone: The CDR3 end lies 3 residues beyond the end of the read and is filled in from the germline J gene. The chain employs TRBV11-3 and TRBJ1-2; D not resolved. CDR1 is SGHNT and CDR2 is YENEEA in the germline V gene. This CDR3 comprises 12 residues. CDR3 DNA, as far as it was read: TGTGCCAGCAGCTCTAGCGGGGTCGAC. Encoded protein: CASSSSGVD. The CDR3, in full, reads CASSSSGVDYTF.

With respect to this clone: The read gets to within 3 residues of the CDR3 end, and the germline J gene fills in the rest. This chain connects TRBV7-2 to TRBJ1-1; D is unresolved. CDR3 length equals 15 residues. V was clipped by 1 base and J by 0 bases, with 9 bases between them. From germline, CDR1 is SGHTA and CDR2 FQGNSA. CDR3 sequence reads: CASSLVRVMNTEAFF. The DNA read from the CDR3 is TGTGCCAGCAGCTTAGTGAGGGTCATGAACACTGAA.

CDR3 bases read: TGTGCCAGCAGGCCTCCTAGCGGGTACCAAGAGACC. Amino acids: CASRPPSGYQET. The whole CDR3 is CASRPPSGYQETQYF. This sequence joins TRBV28 and TRBJ2-5; TRBD2 matches at 8 bases. Read sequence stops 3 residues before the CDR3 end, and the germline J gene provides the missing end. V lost 6 bases, J lost 0 bases, and 6 bases stayed unmatched. This CDR3 contains 15 residues. In germline, CDR1 is MDHEN, CDR2 SYDVKM. Based on the CDR3 plus reference TRBV28 and TRBJ2-5, the full variable domain is DVKVTQSSRYLVKRTGEKVFLECVQDMDHENMFWYRQDPGLGLRLIYFSYDVKMKEKGDIPEGYSVSREKKERFSLILESASTNQTSMYLCASRPPSGYQETQYFGPGTRLLVL.

Remarks on this clone: The read falls 3 residues short of the CDR3 end, and the missing part is taken from the germline J gene. V gene TRBV29-1 combines with J gene TRBJ2-7; TRBD1 aligns across 7 bases. The CDR3 covers 12 residues. Germline CDR1 SQVTM, CDR2 ANQGSEA. After removal of 4 bases from V and 2 bases from J, the junction contained 2 bases not matched to a gene. The CDR3 DNA, read in part, is TGCAGCGTTGGGCAGGGGGCCTACGAG. As protein: CSVGQGAYE. The CDR3, in full, reads CSVGQGAYEQYF.

On this clone: Read coverage stops 3 residues before the CDR3 terminus; the germline J gene supplies the remainder. The chain recombines TRBV6-2 or TRBV6-3 with TRBJ2-3, with TRBD2 matching over 13 bases. J lost 5 bases, V lost 2 bases, and 4 bases had no gene match. There are 16 residues in the CDR3. CDR1 is MNHEY, CDR2 SVGEGT, per germline. The CDR3 bases that were read are TGTGCCAGCAGTTACGGACTAGCGGGAGCTCGAGATACG. It is translated as CASSYGLAGARDT. The entire CDR3 sequence reads CASSYGLAGARDTQYF.

Note on this clone: The read ends 3 residues early relative to the CDR3; the germline J gene fills the gap. The rearrangement joins TRBV5-1 to TRBJ2-3, with TRBD1 identical over 9 bases. The CDR3 is 16 residues long. The germline V gene has CDR1 SGHRS and CDR2 YFSETQ. Unmatched junction bases numbered 6, after V lost 2 bases and J lost 2 bases. The sequenced part of the CDR3 DNA is TGCGCCAGCAGCTTAGGACAGGGGCTAGACACAGATACG. Amino acid sequence: CASSLGQGLDTDT. The whole CDR3 reads CASSLGQGLDTDTQYF.

A remark on this clone: Read sequence stops 3 residues before the CDR3 end, and the germline J gene provides the missing end. V and J are TRBV28 and TRBJ1-2; D unresolved. The CDR3 runs to 13 residues. CDR1 is MDHEN and CDR2 is SYDVKM in the germline V gene. The ends were cut back, 5 bases at V and 2 bases at J, with 9 bases in the middle. Incomplete CDR3 DNA: TGTGCCAGCAGTCTAAATTCGAACTATGGC. Its protein is CASSLNSNYG. Given in full, the CDR3 is CASSLNSNYGYTF.

The sequenced part of the CDR3 DNA is TGTGCCTGGCAGGGGACGGGCCAAGAAAAG. Translated, it gives CAWQGTGQEK. The full CDR3 protein is CAWQGTGQEKLFF. This chain joins TRBV30 and TRBJ2-2; the D gene is possibly TRBD1 (6 bases). The read halts 3 residues ahead of the CDR3 end, with the missing end drawn from the germline J gene. The CDR3 length is 13 residues. Looked up from germline, CDR1 is GTSNPN and CDR2 is SVGIG (reference sequence).

As to this clone: The CDR3 goes on 3 residues after the read ends, and that part is filled in from the germline J gene. The chain couples TRBV18 to TRBJ2-4, with D unresolved. V lost 2 bases, J lost 0 bases, and 17 bases lay in between. The germline CDR1 and CDR2 sequences are KGHSH and LQKENI. CDR3 length: 18 amino acids. The covered CDR3 bases are TGTGCCAGCTCACCATCAGTCTCCAGAGTTATAGCCAAAAACATT. Encoded protein: CASSPSVSRVIAKNI. The entire CDR3 sequence reads CASSPSVSRVIAKNIQYF.

The chain's CDR3 is CASSLQSTDTQYF. The sequenced part of the CDR3 DNA is TGTGCCAGCAGTTTACAAAGCACAGATACG. V usage is TRBV28 and J usage is TRBJ2-3, with unresolved D. The CDR3 goes on 3 residues after the read ends, and that part is filled in from the germline J gene. The CDR3 covers 13 residues. Germline lookup yields CDR1 MDHEN and CDR2 SYDVKM. The V and J ends lost 2 bases and 0 bases respectively, with 3 bases between them.

On this clone itself: The read terminates 3 residues before the CDR3 end, so the remaining end is supplied by the germline J gene. The rearrangement joins TRBV19 to TRBJ1-2; the D gene is possibly TRBD1 (5 bases). From germline, CDR1 is LNHDA and CDR2 SQIVND (reference sequence). This CDR3 spans 21 amino acids. CDR3 protein: CASSIEYGGGIPSISYNDYTF. The part of the CDR3 DNA that was read is TGTGCCAGTAGTATAGAATACGGCGGGGGGATACCCTCGATCTCCTACAATGAC.

Worth noting for this clone: The observed sequence ends 3 residues before the CDR3 terminus, with the missing tail filled in from the germline J gene. The chain joins TRBV11-2 to TRBJ2-1; D is unresolved. V shed 6 bases and J shed 8 bases, with 11 bases lying between them. CDR1 SGHAT and CDR2 FQNNGV come from the germline V gene. The CDR3 consists of 12 residues. Partial CDR3 DNA: TGTGCCAGCAGTGTAAGCACGGATGAG. Its translation: CASSVSTDE. The whole CDR3 protein is CASSVSTDEQFF.

CDR3 region: CASSPREGLSENEQFF. The DNA read from the CDR3 is TGTGCCAGCTCACCACGGGAGGGACTAAGCGAAAATGAG. The chain is built from TRBV18 and TRBJ2-1; 7 bases fit TRBD2. The CDR3 extends 3 residues past the end of the read, so its final part is completed from the germline J gene. The germline V gene has CDR1 KGHSH and CDR2 LQKENI. The CDR3 totals 16 residues. V dropped 1 base and J dropped 7; count of bases not matched to a gene: 10.

Worth noting for this clone: A junction boundary mismatches the germline segment, possibly from a read error. The read ends 3 residues shy of where the CDR3 ends; the end is completed using the germline J gene. V and J are TRBV11-2 and TRBJ1-2; no clear D gene. This CDR3 has 14 residues. CDR1 SGHAT and CDR2 FQNNGV come from the germline V gene. The CDR3 here is CATSLGPGPYGYTF. The DNA read from the CDR3 is TGTGCCACCAGCTTGGGCCCAGGTCCCTATGGC.

On this clone itself: Read data end 3 residues before the CDR3 end; the end is taken from the germline J gene. The V and J genes are TRBV6-1 and TRBJ1-2; D is perhaps TRBD1 (5 bases). Germline V gene data show CDR1 as MNHNS and CDR2 as SASEGT. This CDR3 contains 19 residues. This CDR3 reads CASSEAPGGGDQAKNIYTF. The CDR3 bases that were read are TGTGCCAGCAGTGAAGCGCCGGGAGGAGGGGATCAGGCCAAAAACATC.

Notes on this clone: The read comes to an end 3 residues before the CDR3 does, leaving the germline J gene to fill in the end. This sequence joins TRBV18 and TRBJ1-2, with 10 bases aligning to TRBD1. This CDR3 contains 14 residues. Germline-derived CDR1 and CDR2 are KGHSH and LQKENI. Trimming took 5 bases from V and 6 from J; bases not matched to a gene: 6. Incomplete CDR3 DNA: TGTGCCAGCTCAACTTGGACAGGGGGAGATGGC. Amino acid sequence: CASSTWTGGDG. The CDR3 as a whole reads CASSTWTGGDGYTF.

Of note for this clone: The read gets to within 3 residues of the CDR3 end, and the germline J gene fills in the rest. The chain has TRBV5-5 and TRBJ1-2; 10 nucleotides align to TRBD1. Germline V gene data show CDR1 as SGHKS and CDR2 as YYEKEE (reference sequence). Trimming took 4 bases from V and 4 from J; bases not matched to a gene: 7. The CDR3 length is 15 residues. Partial CDR3 DNA: TGTGCCAGCAGCGACCACCGGGACAGGGGCTATGGC. This translates into CASSDHRDRGYG. The entire CDR3 reads CASSDHRDRGYGYTF.

The CDR3 loop is CASSTGSYQETQYF. The CDR3 bases that were read are TGTGCCAGTAGTACAGGATCCTACCAAGAGACG. The chain is built from TRBV19 and TRBJ2-3; D unresolved. The CDR3 end lies 3 residues beyond the end of the read and is filled in from the germline J gene. The germline CDR1 and CDR2 sequences are LNHDA and SQIVND (reference sequence). The CDR3 has 14 residues.

In the case of this clone: Read data end 3 residues before the CDR3 end; the end is taken from the germline J gene. V is TRBV29-1 and J is TRBJ2-7; 7 bases are a match to TRBD2. This CDR3 has 12 residues. Germline trimming cut 7 bases from V and 2 bases from J; bases unmatched to any gene: 5. The germline V gene has CDR1 SQVTM and CDR2 ANQGSEA. The CDR3 is CSGASGTYEQYF. The CDR3 DNA, read in part, is TGCAGCGGCGCTAGCGGAACCTACGAG.

Worth noting for this clone: The CDR3 end is not reached by the read, which stops 3 residues before it; the germline J gene fills it in. The chain recombines TRBV18 with TRBJ2-7, with D possibly matching TRBD2 (7 bases). The CDR3 loop spans 15 amino acids. The V end lost 5 bases, the J end lost 2 bases, and 16 bases lay between the germline ends. Germline assignment: CDR1 KGHSH and CDR2 LQKENI. The CDR3 bases that were read are TGTGCCAGCTCATCAGAGAGGGGGGGAACCTACGAG. Translating it yields CASSSERGGTYE. The CDR3 in full is CASSSERGGTYEQYF.

Concerning this clone itself: The observed sequence ends 3 residues before the CDR3 terminus, with the missing tail filled in from the germline J gene. In the same sample, other DNA sequences code for this CDR3. The J gene is TRBJ1-2, the V gene TRBV5-8; the D is unclear. Germline-derived CDR1 and CDR2 are SGHTS and YDEGEE. The CDR3 runs to 15 residues. Trimming left V 4 bases short and J 4 bases short, with 17 bases between. Partial CDR3 DNA: TGTGCCAGCAGCCCCGGGGTTGTGTCCGCCTATGGC. Translated, it gives CASSPGVVSAYG. The entire CDR3 sequence reads CASSPGVVSAYGYTF.